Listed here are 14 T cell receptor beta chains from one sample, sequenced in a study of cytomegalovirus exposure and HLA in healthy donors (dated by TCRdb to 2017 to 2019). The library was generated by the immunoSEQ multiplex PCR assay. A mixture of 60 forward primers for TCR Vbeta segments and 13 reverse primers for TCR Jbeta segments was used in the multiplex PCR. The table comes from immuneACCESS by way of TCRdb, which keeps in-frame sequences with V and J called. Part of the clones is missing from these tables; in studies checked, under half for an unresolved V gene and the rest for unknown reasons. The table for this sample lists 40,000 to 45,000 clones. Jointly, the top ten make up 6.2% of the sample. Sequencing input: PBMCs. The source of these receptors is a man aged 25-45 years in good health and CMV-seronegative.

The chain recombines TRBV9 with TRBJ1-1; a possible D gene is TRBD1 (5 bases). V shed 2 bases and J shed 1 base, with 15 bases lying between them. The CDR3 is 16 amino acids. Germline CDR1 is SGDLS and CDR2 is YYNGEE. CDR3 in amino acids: CASSVGLGGRNTEAFF. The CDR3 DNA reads TGTGCCAGCAGCGTCGGACTTGGGGGGAGGAACACTGAAGCTTTCTTT. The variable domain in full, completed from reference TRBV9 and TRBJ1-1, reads DSGVTQTPKHLITATGQRVTLRCSPRSGDLSVYWYQQSLDQGLQFLIQYYNGEERAKGNILERFSAQQFPDLHSELNLSSLELGDSALYFCASSVGLGGRNTEAFFGQGTRLTVV.

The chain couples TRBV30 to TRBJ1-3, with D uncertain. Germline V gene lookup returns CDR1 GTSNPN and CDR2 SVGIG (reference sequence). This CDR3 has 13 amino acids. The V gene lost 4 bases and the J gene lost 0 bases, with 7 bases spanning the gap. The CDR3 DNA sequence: TGTGCCTGGAATGGCCTCTCTGGAAACACCATATATTTT. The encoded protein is CAWNGLSGNTIYF.

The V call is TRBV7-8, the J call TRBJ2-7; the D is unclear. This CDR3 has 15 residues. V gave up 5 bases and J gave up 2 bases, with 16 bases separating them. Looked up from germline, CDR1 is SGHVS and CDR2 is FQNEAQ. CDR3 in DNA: TGTGCCAGCAGCCCCCTGGCACAGAAGGCCTACGAGCAGTACTTC. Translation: CASSPLAQKAYEQYF.

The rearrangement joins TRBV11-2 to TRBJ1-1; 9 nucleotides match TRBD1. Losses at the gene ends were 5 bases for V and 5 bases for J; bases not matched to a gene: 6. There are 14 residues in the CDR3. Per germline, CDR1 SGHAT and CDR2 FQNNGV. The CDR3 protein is CASSPQGAGTEAFF. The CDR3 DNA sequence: TGTGCCAGCAGCCCACAGGGGGCTGGGACTGAAGCTTTCTTT.

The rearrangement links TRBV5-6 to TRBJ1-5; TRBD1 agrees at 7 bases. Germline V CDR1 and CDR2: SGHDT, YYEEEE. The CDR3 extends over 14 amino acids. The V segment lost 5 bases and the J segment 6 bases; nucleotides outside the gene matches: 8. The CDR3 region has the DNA TGTGCCAGCAGTTTGTCAGGGGGATTTCAGCCCCAGCATTTT. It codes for CASSLSGGFQPQHF. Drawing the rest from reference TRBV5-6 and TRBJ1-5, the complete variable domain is DAGVTQSPTHLIKTRGQQVTLRCSPKSGHDTVSWYQQALGQGPQFIFQYYEEEERQRGNFPDRFSGHQFPNYSSELNVNALLLGDSALYLCASSLSGGFQPQHFGDGTRLSIL.

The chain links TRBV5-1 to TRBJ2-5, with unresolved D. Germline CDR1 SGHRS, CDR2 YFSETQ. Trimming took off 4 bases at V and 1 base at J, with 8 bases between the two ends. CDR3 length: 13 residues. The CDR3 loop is CASSPETQETQYF. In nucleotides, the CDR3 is TGCGCCAGCAGCCCGGAGACCCAAGAGACCCAGTACTTC.

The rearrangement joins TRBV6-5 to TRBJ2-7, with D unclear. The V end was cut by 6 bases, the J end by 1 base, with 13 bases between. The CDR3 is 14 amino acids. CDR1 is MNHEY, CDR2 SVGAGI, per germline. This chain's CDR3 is CASSPTGGSYEQYF. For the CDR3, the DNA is TGTGCCAGCAGCCCGACTGGCGGTTCCTACGAGCAGTACTTC.

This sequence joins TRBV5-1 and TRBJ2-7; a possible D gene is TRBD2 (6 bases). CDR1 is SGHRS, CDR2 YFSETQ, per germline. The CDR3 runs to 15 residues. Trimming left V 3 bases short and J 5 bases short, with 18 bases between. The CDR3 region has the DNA TGCGCCAGCAGCTCGATGGTGGGGGGTATCGACGAGCAGTACTTC. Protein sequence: CASSSMVGGIDEQYF.

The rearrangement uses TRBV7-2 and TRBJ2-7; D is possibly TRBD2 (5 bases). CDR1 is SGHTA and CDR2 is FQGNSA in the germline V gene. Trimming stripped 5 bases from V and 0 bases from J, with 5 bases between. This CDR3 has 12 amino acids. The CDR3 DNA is TGTGCCAGCAGCACTAGCTCCTACGAGCAGTACTTC. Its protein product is CASSTSSYEQYF.

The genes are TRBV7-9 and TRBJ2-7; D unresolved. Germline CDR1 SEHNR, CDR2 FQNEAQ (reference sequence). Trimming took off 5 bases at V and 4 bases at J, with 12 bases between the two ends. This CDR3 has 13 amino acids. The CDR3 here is CASSIRFEYEQYF. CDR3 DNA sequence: TGTGCCAGCAGCATCCGATTTGAGTACGAGCAGTACTTC.

The CDR3 bases are TGTGCCAGCATCCCAGCGGGTCGAGAGGTGCAGTTCTTC. Its translation is CASIPAGREVQFF. The chain joins TRBV6-5 to TRBJ2-1, with D possibly matching TRBD2 (6 bases). V was shortened by 7 bases and J by 12 bases, with 19 bases between the two germline ends. The CDR3 extends over 13 amino acids. Germline V gives CDR1 MNHEY, CDR2 SVGAGI.

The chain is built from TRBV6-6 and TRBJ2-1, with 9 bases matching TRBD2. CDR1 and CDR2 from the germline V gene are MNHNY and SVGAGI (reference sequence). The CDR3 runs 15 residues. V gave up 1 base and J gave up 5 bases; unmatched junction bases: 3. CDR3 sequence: CASSYLAGADNEQFF. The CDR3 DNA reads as TGTGCCAGCAGTTACTTAGCGGGGGCTGACAATGAGCAGTTCTTC.

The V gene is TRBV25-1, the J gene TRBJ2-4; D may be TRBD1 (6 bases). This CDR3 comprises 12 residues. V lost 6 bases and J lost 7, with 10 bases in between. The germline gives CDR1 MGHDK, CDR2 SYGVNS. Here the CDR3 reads CASRDRMNIQYF. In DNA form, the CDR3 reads TGTGCCAGCAGAGACAGGATGAACATTCAGTACTTC.

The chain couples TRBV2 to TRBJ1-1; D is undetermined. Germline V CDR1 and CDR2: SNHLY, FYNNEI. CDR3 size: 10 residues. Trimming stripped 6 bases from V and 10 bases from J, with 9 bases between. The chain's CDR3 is CASRTRGAFF. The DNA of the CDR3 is TGTGCCAGCAGGACCCGGGGAGCTTTCTTT.